The source of this TCR beta chain is a study of graft-versus-host responses after intestinal transplantation. The repertoire was sequenced with immunoSEQ multiplex PCR; TCRdb's copy has only in-frame clones and lacks some. The repertoire holds 40,000 to 55,000 clones, with approximately 95% as singletons. This CDR3 has 15 residues. Per the germline V gene, CDR1 is SEHNR and CDR2 is FQNEAQ (reference sequence). Trimming left V 5 bases short and J 2 bases short, with 13 bases between. About this clone itself: What it recognizes is unknown.

Overall study findings and caveats: There was an association between peak levels of circulating GvH clones and early post-transplant HvG declines. Recipient bone marrow held GvH clones, some seen earlier in ileum or blood.

The genes are TRBV7-9 and TRBJ2-1; D perhaps matches TRBD1 (6 bases). The sample was unstimulated CD8+ T cells sorted from spleen or lymph node cells, taken before transplant. The TCR was taken from a human donor who was the organ donor for an intestinal transplant. DNA for the CDR3: TGTGCCAGCAGCACCTACAGGGAGCCCTACAATGAGCAGTTCTTC. It specifies CASSTYREPYNEQFF.